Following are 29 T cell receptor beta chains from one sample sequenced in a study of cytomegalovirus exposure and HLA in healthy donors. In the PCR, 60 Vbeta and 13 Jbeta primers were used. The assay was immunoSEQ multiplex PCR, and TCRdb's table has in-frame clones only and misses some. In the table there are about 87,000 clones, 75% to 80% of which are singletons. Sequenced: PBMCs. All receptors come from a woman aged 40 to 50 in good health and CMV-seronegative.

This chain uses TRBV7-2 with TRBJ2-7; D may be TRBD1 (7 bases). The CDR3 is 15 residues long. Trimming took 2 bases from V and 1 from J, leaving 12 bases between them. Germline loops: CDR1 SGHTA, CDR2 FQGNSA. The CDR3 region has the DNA TGTGCCAGCAGCTTACAGGCAGGGGGGTCCTACGAGCAGTACTTC. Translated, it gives CASSLQAGGSYEQYF.

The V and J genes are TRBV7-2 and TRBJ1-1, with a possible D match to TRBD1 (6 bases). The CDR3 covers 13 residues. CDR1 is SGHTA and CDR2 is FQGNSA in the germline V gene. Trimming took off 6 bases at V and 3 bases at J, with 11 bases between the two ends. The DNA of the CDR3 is TGTGCCAGCAGTTCAGAGGGGGACACTGAAGCTTTCTTT. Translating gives CASSSEGDTEAFF.

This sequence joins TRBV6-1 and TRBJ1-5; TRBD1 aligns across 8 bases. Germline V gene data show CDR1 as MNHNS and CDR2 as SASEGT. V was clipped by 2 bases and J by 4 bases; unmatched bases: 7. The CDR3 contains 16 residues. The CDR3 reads CASSEMDWTGNQPQHF. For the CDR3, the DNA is TGTGCCAGCAGTGAAATGGACTGGACAGGGAATCAGCCCCAGCATTTT.

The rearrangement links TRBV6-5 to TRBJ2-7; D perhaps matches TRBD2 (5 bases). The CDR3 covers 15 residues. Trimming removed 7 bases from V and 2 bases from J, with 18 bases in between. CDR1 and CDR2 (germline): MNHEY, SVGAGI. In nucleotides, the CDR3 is TGTGCCAGCACCCCCACCTCTCGGGGAACCTACGAGCAGTACTTC. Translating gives CASTPTSRGTYEQYF.

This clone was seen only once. This chain's CDR3 is CASSRTLTGGEETQYF. The CDR3 region has the DNA TGTGCCAGCTCACGGACCTTGACAGGCGGTGAGGAGACCCAGTACTTC. The gene calls are TRBV18 and TRBJ2-5, with D perhaps TRBD1 (6 bases). The CDR3 sequence is 16 residues long. Between the trimmed V and J ends, which lost 4 bases and 5 bases, there was a span of 20 bases. Germline CDR1 KGHSH, CDR2 LQKENI.

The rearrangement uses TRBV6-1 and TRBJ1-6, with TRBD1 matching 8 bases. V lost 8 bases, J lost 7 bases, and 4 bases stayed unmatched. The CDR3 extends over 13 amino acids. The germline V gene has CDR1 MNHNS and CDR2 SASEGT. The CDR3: CASFTGGNSPLHF. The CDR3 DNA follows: TGTGCCAGCTTCACAGGGGGAAATTCACCCCTCCACTTT.

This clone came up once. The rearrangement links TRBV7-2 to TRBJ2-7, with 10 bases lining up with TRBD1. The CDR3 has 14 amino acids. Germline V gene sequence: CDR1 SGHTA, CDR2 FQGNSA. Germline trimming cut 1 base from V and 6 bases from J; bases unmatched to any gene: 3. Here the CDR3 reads CASSLGQGAIEQYF. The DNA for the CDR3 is TGTGCCAGCAGCTTAGGACAGGGGGCCATCGAGCAGTACTTC.

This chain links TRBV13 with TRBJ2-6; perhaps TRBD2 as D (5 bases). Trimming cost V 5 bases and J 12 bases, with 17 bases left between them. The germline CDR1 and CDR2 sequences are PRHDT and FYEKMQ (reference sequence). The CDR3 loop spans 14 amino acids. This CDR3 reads CASSPGLVSSVLTF. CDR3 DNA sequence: TGTGCCAGCAGCCCAGGACTCGTGTCCAGCGTCCTGACTTTC.

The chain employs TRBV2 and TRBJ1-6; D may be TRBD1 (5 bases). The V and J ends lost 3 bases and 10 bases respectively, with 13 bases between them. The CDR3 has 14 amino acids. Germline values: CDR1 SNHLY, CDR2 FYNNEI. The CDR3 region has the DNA TGTGCCAGCAGTGACGGCCAGGGTTGGTCACCCCTCCACTTT. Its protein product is CASSDGQGWSPLHF.

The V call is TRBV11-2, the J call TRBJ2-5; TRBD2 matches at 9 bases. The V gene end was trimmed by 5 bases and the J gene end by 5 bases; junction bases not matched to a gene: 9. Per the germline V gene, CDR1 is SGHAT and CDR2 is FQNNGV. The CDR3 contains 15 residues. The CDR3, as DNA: TGTGCCAGCAGCCCAGGGGGACTAGCTAGGGAGACCCAGTACTTC. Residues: CASSPGGLARETQYF.

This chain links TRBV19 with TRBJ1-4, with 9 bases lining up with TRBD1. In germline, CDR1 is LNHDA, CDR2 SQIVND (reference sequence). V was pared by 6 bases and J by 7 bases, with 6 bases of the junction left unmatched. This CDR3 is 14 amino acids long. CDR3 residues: CASRPGQGSEKLFF. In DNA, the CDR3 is TGTGCCAGTAGGCCGGGACAGGGCTCTGAAAAACTGTTTTTT.

In nucleotides, the CDR3 is TGTGCCAGCAGCCCCCGCCGACAGGGCTATGGCTACACCTTC. As protein: CASSPRRQGYGYTF. J is TRBJ1-2 and V is TRBV7-6, with 7 bases lining up with TRBD1. The V gene end was trimmed by 5 bases and the J gene end by 4 bases; junction bases not matched to a gene: 7. This CDR3 has 14 residues. Germline V lookup: CDR1 SGHVS, CDR2 FNYEAQ.

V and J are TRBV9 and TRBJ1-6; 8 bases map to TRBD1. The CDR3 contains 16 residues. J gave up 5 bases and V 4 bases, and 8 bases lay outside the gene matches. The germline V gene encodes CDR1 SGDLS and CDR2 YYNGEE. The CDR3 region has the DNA TGTGCCAGCAGCTTCCAGGGGGCCTCTAATAATTCACCCCTCCACTTT. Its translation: CASSFQGASNNSPLHF.

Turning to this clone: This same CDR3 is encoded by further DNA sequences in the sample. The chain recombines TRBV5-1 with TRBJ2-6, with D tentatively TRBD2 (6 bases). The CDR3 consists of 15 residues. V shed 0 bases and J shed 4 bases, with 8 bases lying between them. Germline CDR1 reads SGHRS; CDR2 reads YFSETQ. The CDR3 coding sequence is TGCGCCAGCAGCTTGGCCGGGAGCGGGGCCAACGTCCTGACTTTC. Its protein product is CASSLAGSGANVLTF.

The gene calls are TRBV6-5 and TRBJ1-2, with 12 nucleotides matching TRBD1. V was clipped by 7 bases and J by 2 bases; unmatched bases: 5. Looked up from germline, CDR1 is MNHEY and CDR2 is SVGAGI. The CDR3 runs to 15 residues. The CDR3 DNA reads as TGTGCCAGCAATCCCGGGACAGGGGGCAACTATGGCTACACCTTC. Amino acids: CASNPGTGGNYGYTF.

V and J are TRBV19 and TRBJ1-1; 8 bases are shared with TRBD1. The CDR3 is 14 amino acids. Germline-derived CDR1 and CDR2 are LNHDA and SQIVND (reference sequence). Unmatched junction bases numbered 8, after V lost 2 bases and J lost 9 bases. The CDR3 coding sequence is TGTGCCAGTAGTATATCCCAACGACAGGGGAAAGCTTTCTTT. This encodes CASSISQRQGKAFF.

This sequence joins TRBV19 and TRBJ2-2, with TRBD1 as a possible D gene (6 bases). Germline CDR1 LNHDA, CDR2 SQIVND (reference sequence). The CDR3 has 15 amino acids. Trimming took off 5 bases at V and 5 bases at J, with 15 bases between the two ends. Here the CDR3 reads CASSGQIAFTGELFF. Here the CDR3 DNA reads TGTGCCAGTAGTGGACAGATTGCATTTACCGGGGAGCTGTTTTTT.

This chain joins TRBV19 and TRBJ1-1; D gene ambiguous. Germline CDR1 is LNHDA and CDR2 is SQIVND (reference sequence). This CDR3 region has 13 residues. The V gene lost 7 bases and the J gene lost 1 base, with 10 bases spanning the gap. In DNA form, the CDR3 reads TGTGCCAGTAAGCGGTTCCAGAACACTGAAGCTTTCTTT. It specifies CASKRFQNTEAFF. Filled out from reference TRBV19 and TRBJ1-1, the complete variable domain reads DGGITQSPKYLFRKEGQNVTLSCEQNLNHDAMYWYRQDPGQGLRLIYYSQIVNDFQKGDIAEGYSVSREKKESFPLTVTSAQKNPTAFYLCASKRFQNTEAFFGQGTRLTVV.

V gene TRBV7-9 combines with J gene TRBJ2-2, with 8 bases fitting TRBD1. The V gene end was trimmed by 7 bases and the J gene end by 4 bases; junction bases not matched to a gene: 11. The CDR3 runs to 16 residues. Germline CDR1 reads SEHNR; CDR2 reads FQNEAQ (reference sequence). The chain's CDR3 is CASNPPRTGLTGELFF. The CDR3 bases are TGTGCCAGCAACCCCCCCCGGACAGGGCTCACCGGGGAGCTGTTTTTT.

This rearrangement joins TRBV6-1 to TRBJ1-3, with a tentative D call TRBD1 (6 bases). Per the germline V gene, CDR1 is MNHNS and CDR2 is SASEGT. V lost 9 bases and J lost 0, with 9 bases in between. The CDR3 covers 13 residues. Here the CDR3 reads CASGQTSGNTIYF. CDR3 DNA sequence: TGTGCCAGTGGACAGACCTCTGGAAACACCATATATTTT.

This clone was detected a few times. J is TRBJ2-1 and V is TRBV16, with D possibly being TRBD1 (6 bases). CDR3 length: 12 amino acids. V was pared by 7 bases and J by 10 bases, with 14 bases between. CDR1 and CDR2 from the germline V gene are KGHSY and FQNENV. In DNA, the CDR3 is TGTGCCAGCAACCGGGACACAGCCGAGCAGTTCTTC. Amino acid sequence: CASNRDTAEQFF.

The CDR3 spells CASYGNNEQFF. The DNA of the CDR3 is TGTGCCAGCTACGGGAACAATGAGCAGTTCTTC. The chain joins TRBV5-4 to TRBJ2-1; D perhaps matches TRBD2 (5 bases). This CDR3 has 11 amino acids. Trimming left V 7 bases short and J 5 bases short, with 7 bases between. Germline V gene sequence: CDR1 SGHNT, CDR2 YYREEE (reference sequence).

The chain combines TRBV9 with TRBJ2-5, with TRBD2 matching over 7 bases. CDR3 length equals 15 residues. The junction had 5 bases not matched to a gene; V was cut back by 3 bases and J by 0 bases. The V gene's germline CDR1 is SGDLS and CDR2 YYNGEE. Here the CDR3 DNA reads TGTGCCAGCAGCGGAGCGGGATTCTACCAAGAGACCCAGTACTTC. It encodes CASSGAGFYQETQYF. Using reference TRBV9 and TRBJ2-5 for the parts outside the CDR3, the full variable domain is DSGVTQTPKHLITATGQRVTLRCSPRSGDLSVYWYQQSLDQGLQFLIQYYNGEERAKGNILERFSAQQFPDLHSELNLSSLELGDSALYFCASSGAGFYQETQYFGPGTRLLVL.

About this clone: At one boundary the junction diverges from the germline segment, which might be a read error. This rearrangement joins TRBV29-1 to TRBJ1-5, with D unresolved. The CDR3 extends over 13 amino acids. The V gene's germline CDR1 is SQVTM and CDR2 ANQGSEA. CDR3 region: CSVAGGFNQPQNF. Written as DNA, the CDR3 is TGCAGCGTAGCAGGAGGATTCAATCAGCCCCAGAATTTT.

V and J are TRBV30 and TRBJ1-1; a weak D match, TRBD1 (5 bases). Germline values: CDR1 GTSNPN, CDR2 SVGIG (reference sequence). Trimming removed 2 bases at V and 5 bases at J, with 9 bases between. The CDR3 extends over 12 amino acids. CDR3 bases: TGTGCCTGGAGTTTGCGGGGGACTGAAGCTTTCTTT. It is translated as CAWSLRGTEAFF. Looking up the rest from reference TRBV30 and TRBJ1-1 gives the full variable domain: SQTIHQWPATLVQPVGSPLSLECTVEGTSNPNLYWYRQAAGRGLQLLFYSVGIGQISSEVPQNLSASRPQDRQFILSSKKLLLSDSGFYLCAWSLRGTEAFFGQGTRLTVV.

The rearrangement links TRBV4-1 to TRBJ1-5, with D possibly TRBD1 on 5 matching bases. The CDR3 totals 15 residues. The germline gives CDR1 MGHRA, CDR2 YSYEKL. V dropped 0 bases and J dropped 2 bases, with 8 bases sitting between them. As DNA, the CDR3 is TGCGCCAGCAGCCAAGACAGGGATGGCAATCAGCCCCAGCATTTT. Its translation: CASSQDRDGNQPQHF.

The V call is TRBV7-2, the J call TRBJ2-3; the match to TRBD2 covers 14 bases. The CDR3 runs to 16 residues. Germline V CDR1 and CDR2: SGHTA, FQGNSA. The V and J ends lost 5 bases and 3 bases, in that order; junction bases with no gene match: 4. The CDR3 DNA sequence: TGTGCCAGCAGCAGGGGACTAGCGGGGGTGACAGATACGCAGTATTTT. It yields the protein CASSRGLAGVTDTQYF.

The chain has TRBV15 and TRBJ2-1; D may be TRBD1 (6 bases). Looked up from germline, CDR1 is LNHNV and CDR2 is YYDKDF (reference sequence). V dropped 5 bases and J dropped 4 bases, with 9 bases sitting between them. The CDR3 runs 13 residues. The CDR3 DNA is TGTGCCACCAGCGCTCAGGGGTACAATGAGCAGTTCTTC. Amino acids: CATSAQGYNEQFF. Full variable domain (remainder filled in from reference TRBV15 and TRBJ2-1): DAMVIQNPRYQVTQFGKPVTLSCSQTLNHNVMYWYQQKSSQAPKLLFHYYDKDFNNEADTPDNFQSRRPNTSFCFLDIRSPGLGDTAMYLCATSAQGYNEQFFGPGTRLTVL.

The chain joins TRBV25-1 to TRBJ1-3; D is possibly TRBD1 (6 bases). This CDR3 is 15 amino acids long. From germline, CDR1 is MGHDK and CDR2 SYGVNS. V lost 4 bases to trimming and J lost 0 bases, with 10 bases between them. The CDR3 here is CASSGDNHSGNTIYF. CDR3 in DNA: TGTGCCAGCAGTGGGGACAACCACTCTGGAAACACCATATATTTT. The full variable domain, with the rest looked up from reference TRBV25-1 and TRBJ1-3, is EADIYQTPRYLVIGTGKKITLECSQTMGHDKMYWYQQDPGMELHLIHYSYGVNSTEKGDLSSESTVSRIRTEHFPLTLESARPSHTSQYLCASSGDNHSGNTIYFGEGSWLTVV.